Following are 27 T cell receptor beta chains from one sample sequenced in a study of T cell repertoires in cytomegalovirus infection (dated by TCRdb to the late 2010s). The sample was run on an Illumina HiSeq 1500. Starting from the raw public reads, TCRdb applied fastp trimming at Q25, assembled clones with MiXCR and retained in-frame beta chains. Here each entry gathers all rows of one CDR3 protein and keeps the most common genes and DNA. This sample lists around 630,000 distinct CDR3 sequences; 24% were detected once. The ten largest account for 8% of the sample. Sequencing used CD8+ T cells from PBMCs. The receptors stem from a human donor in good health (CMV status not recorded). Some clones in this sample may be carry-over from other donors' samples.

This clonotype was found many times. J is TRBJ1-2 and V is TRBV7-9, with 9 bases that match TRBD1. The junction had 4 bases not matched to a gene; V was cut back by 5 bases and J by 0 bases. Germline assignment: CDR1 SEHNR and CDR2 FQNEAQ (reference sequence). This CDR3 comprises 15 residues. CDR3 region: CASSPGTGSNYGYTF. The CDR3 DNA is TGTGCCAGCAGCCCCGGGACAGGGTCTAACTATGGCTACACCTTC.

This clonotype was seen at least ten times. The CDR3 DNA follows: TGTGCCAGCAGCAGTTGGGGGGGCCCGTCGGAGGGCTACACCTTC. It is translated as CASSSWGGPSEGYTF. This sequence joins TRBV7-6 and TRBJ1-2, with D possibly TRBD1 on 6 matching bases. In germline, CDR1 is SGHVS, CDR2 FNYEAQ. The CDR3 is made up of 15 amino acids. Trimming removed 5 bases from V and 8 bases from J, with 21 bases in between.

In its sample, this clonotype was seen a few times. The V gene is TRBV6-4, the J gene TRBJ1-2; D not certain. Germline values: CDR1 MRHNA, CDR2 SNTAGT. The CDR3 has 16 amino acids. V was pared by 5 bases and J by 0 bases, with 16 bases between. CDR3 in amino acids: CASSLGPGYSNYGYTF. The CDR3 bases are TGTGCCAGCAGTCTAGGCCCAGGATACTCTAACTATGGCTACACCTTC.

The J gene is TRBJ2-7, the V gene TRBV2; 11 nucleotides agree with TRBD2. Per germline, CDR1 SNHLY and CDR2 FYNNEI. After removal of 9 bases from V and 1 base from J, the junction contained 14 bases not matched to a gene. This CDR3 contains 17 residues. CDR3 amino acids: CARIWTETSGVSYEQYF. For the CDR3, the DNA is TGTGCCAGGATTTGGACAGAGACTAGCGGGGTTTCCTACGAGCAGTACTTC.

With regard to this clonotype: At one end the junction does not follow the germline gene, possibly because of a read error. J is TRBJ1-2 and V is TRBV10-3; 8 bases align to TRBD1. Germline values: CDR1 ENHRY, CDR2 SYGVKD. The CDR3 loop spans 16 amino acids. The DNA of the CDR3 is TGTACCATCCTGGAGACAGGGGCAGGGGCTAACTATGGCTACACCTTC. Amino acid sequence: CTILETGAGANYGYTF.

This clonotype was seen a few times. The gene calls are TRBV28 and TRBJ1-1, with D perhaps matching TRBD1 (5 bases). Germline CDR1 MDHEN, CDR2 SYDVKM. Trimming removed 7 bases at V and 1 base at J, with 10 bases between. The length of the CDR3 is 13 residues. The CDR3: CASIKGANTEAFF. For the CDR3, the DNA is TGTGCCAGCATCAAAGGGGCGAACACTGAAGCTTTCTTT.

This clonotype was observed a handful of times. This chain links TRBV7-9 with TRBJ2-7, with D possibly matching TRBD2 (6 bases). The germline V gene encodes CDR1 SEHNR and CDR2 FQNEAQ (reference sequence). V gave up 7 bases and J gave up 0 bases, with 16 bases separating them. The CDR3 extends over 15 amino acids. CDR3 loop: CASTTMGGPSYEQYF. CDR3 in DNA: TGTGCCAGCACCACTATGGGGGGACCCTCCTACGAGCAGTACTTC.

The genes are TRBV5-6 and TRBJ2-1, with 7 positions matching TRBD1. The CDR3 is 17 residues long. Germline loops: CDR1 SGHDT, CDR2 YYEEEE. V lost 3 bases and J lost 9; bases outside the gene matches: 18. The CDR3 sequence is CASSSFPAGGFGFEQFF. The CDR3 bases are TGTGCCAGCAGCTCATTTCCCGCAGGGGGATTCGGATTTGAGCAGTTCTTC. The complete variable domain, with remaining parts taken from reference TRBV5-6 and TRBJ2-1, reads DAGVTQSPTHLIKTRGQQVTLRCSPKSGHDTVSWYQQALGQGPQFIFQYYEEEERQRGNFPDRFSGHQFPNYSSELNVNALLLGDSALYLCASSSFPAGGFGFEQFFGPGTRLTVL.

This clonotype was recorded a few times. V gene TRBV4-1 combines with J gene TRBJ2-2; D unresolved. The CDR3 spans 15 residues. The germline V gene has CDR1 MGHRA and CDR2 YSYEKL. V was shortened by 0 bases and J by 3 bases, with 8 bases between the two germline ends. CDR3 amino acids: CASSQDPSDTGELFF. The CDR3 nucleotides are TGCGCCAGCAGCCAAGATCCCAGCGACACCGGGGAGCTGTTTTTT.

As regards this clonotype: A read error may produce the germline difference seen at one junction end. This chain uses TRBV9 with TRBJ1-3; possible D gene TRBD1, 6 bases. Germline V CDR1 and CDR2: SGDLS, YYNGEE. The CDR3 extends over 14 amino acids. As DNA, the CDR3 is TGTGTCAGCAGCGGACAGAGCTCTGGAAACACCATATATTTT. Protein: CVSSGQSSGNTIYF.

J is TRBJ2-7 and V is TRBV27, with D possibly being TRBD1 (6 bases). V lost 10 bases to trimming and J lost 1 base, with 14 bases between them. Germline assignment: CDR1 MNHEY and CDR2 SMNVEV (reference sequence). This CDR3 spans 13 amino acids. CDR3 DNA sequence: TGTGCCACCTCCAGGACAGAGTCCTACGAGCAGTACTTC. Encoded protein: CATSRTESYEQYF.

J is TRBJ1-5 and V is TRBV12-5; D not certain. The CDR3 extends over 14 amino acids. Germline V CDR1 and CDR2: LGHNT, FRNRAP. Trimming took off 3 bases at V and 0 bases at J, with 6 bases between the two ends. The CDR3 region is CASGLVNSNQPQHF. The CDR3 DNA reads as TGTGCTAGTGGTTTAGTGAATAGCAATCAGCCCCAGCATTTT.

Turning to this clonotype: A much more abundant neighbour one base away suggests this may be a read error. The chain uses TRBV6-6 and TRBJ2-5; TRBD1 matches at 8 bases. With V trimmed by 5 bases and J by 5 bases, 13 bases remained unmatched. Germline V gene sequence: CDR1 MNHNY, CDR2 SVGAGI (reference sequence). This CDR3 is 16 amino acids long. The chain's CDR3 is CASSLNGGRGLETQYF. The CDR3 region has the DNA TGTGCCAGCAGTCTCAACGGAGGCAGGGGGCTGGAGACCCAGTACTTC.

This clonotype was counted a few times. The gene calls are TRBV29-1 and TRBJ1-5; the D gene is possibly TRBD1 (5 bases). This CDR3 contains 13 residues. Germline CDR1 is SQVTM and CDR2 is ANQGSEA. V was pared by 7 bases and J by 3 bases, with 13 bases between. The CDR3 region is CSAFTGNNQPQHF. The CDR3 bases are TGCAGCGCGTTCACAGGAAACAATCAGCCCCAGCATTTT.

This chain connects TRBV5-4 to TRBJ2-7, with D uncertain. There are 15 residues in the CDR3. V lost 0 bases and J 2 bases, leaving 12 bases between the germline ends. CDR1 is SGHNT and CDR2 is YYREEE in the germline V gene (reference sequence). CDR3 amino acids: CASSLGTLRAYEQYF. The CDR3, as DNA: TGTGCCAGCAGCTTGGGCACCCTTAGGGCCTACGAGCAGTACTTC.

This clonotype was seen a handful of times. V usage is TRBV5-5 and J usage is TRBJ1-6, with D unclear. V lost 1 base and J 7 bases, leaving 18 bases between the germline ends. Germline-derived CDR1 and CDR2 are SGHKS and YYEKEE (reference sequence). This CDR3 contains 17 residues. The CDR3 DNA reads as TGTGCCAGCAGCTTGTTCTTTCTTCGGCAGACGAATTCACCCCTCCACTTT. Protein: CASSLFFLRQTNSPLHF.

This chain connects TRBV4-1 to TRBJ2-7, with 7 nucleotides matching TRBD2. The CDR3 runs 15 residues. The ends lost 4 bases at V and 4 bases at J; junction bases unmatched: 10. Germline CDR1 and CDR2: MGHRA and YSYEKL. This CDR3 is CASSPEGLADYEQYV. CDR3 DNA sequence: TGCGCCAGCAGCCCCGAAGGGCTAGCGGATTACGAGCAGTACGTC.

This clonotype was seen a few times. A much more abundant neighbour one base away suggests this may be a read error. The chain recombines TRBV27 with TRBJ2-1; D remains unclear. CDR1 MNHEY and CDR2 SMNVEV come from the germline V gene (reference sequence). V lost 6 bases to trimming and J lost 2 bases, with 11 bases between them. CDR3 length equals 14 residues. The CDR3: CASSPVGTYNEQFF. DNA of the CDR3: TGTGCCAGCAGCCCGGTGGGGACCTACAATGAGCAGTTCTTC.

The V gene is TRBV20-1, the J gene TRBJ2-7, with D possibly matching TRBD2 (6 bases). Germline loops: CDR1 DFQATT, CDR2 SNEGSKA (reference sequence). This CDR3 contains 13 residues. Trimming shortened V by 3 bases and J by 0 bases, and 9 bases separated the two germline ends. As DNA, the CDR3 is TGCAGTGCTAGGGGACTGCACTCCTACGAGCAGTACGTC. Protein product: CSARGLHSYEQYV.

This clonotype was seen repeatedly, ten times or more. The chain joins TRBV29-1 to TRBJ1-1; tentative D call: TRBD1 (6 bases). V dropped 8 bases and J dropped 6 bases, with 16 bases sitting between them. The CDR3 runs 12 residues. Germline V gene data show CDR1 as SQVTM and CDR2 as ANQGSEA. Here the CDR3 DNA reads TGCAGCACCTTAGGGGGGATACCTGAAGCTTTCTTT. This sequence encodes CSTLGGIPEAFF.

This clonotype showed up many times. CDR3 loop: CASSSTWTGVGETQYF. CDR3 nucleotides: TGTGCCAGCAGCTCCACCTGGACAGGGGTGGGAGAGACCCAGTACTTC. This chain joins TRBV7-9 and TRBJ2-5, with 9 bases aligning to TRBD1. V was pared by 4 bases and J by 4 bases, with 10 bases of the junction left unmatched. This CDR3 has 16 amino acids. Germline V gene lookup returns CDR1 SEHNR and CDR2 FQNEAQ (reference sequence).

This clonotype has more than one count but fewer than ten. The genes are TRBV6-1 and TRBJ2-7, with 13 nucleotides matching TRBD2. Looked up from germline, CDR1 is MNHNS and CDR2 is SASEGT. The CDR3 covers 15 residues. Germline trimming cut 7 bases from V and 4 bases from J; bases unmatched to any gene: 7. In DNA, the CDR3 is TGTGCCAGCACTCGACTAGCGGGGGGCCGGTACGAGCAGTACTTC. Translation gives CASTRLAGGRYEQYF.

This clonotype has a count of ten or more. The CDR3 coding sequence is TGTGCCAGCAGCTTAGAGGGGCCGCGAACTTTCTCCTACAATGAGCAGTTCTTC. The encoded protein is CASSLEGPRTFSYNEQFF. The chain couples TRBV7-2 to TRBJ2-1; D is perhaps TRBD1 (5 bases). Trimming shortened V by 1 base and J by 0 bases, and 16 bases separated the two germline ends. The CDR3 loop spans 18 amino acids. Germline CDR1 reads SGHTA; CDR2 reads FQGNSA.

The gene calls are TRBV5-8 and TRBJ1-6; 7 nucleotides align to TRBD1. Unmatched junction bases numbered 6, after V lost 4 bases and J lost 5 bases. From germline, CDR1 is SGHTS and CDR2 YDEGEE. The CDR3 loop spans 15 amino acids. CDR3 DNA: TGTGCCAGCAGCGGCCGGGACAGACATAATTCACCCCTCCACTTT. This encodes CASSGRDRHNSPLHF. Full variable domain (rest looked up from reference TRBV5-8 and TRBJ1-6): EAGVTQSPTHLIKTRGQQATLRCSPISGHTSVYWYQQALGLGLQFLLWYDEGEERNRGNFPPRFSGRQFPNYSSELNVNALELEDSALYLCASSGRDRHNSPLHFGNGTRLTVT.

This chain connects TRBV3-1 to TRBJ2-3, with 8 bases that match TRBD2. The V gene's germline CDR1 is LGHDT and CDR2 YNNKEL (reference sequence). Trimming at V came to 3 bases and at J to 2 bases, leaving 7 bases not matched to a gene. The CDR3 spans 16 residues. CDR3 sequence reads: CASSHFGGGATDTQYF. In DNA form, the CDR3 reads TGTGCCAGCAGCCACTTCGGGGGGGGGGCCACAGATACGCAGTATTTT.

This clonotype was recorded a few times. CDR3 protein: CASSLRTGTGTEAFF. Written as DNA, the CDR3 is TGTGCCAGCAGTCTCCGGACAGGGACGGGGACTGAAGCTTTCTTT. The chain has TRBV28 and TRBJ1-1; 8 bases fit TRBD1. The CDR3 totals 15 residues. With 5 bases clipped from V and 5 bases from J, the junction kept 10 bases outside the gene matches. From germline, CDR1 is MDHEN and CDR2 SYDVKM.

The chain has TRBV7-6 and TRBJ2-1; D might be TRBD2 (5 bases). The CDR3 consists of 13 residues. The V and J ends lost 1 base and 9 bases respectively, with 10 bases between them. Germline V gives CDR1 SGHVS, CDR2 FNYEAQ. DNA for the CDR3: TGTGCCAGCAGCTTAGAACCCGAGGGTGAGCAGTTCTTC. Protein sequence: CASSLEPEGEQFF.